This T cell receptor beta chain stems from a study of CXCR3-negative and CXCR3-positive naive CD8 T cells. Study-level background: Overall TRB read output was about 140 million, and each library contained about 1.5 +/- 0.3 million reads. Study-wide results and limits: TRBV-TRBJ usage was similar across naive CXCR3 subsets but distinct in memory cells.

UMI-labeled 5' RACE yielded the TRB cDNA libraries. TCRdb re-called the 5' RACE reads and gives one entry per CDR3 protein, without DNA. The sample is made up of some 61,000 distinct CDR3 sequences, and the top ten hold 4.3% of it. Germline V gene data show CDR1 as MNHEY and CDR2 as SMNVEV (reference sequence). The CDR3 spans 13 residues. With regard to this clonotype: Antigen specificity is unknown.

Each CD8+ T cell subset was sorted in triplicate, around 300,000 cells each. Source material: naive CXCR3- CD8+ T cells from blood. Documented subset: CD45RO-CCR7+CD27+CD95- naive CD8+ T cells lacking CXCR3 (TNR3-). The genes are TRBV27 and TRBJ1-2. The receptor was derived from a human donor in good health. Some clones in this sample may be carry-over from other donors' samples. CDR3 protein: CASSADGFYGYTF.